The 2 T cell receptor beta chains below come from one sample, sequenced in a study of T cell repertoires in ileal Crohn's disease. Time point indicated: neoterminal ileum biopsy at postoperative endoscopy, about 6 months after surgery. Sequenced by immunoSEQ multiplex PCR; TCRdb stores in-frame clones only, minus some. This repertoire shows about 12,000 clones, roughly four fifths found once; its top ten account for roughly 10%. The sample consisted of ileal tissue. These receptor sequences come from an adult with Crohn's disease.

This clone was seen once. The chain links TRBV18 to TRBJ2-7; 9 bases are a match to TRBD2. The V gene's germline CDR1 is KGHSH and CDR2 LQKENI. The length of the CDR3 is 15 residues. The V gene end was trimmed by 6 bases and the J gene end by 0 bases; junction bases not matched to a gene: 6. CDR3 residues: CASSLSGGSSYEQYF. CDR3 bases: TGTGCCAGCTCCCTCAGCGGGGGGAGCTCCTACGAGCAGTACTTC.

The J gene is TRBJ1-4, the V gene TRBV19; possibly TRBD1 for D (5 bases). Trimming cost V 6 bases and J 7 bases, with 12 bases left between them. The CDR3 extends over 13 amino acids. Germline assignment: CDR1 LNHDA and CDR2 SQIVND (reference sequence). This CDR3 reads CASSPPGVEKLFF. The CDR3 nucleotides are TGTGCCAGTAGCCCCCCGGGGGTTGAAAAACTGTTTTTT. The full variable domain, completed using reference TRBV19 and TRBJ1-4, is DGGITQSPKYLFRKEGQNVTLSCEQNLNHDAMYWYRQDPGQGLRLIYYSQIVNDFQKGDIAEGYSVSREKKESFPLTVTSAQKNPTAFYLCASSPPGVEKLFFGSGTQLSVL.